The 15 T cell receptor beta chains below were found in one sample sequenced in a study of technical replicates of blood from a handful of donors. Produced via immunoSEQ multiplex PCR; TCRdb's table is partial and in-frame only. The repertoire holds nearly 80,000 clones, about 90% seen once, with 0.3% to 0.45% in the top ten. Material: T cells isolated from PBMCs. The origin of the receptors is a human donor in good health.

The table lists this clone with a count of one. This chain uses TRBV28 with TRBJ1-2; no definite D call. V lost 1 base and J lost 8, with 11 bases in between. This CDR3 has 13 residues. Germline CDR1 reads MDHEN; CDR2 reads SYDVKM. The CDR3, as DNA: TGTGCCAGCAGTTTATATACAGCGGGCGGCTACACCTTC. Translating gives CASSLYTAGGYTF.

This clone was seen a few times. This sequence joins TRBV29-1 and TRBJ1-1, with TRBD1 matching over 9 bases. The CDR3 length is 14 residues. Looked up from germline, CDR1 is SQVTM and CDR2 is ANQGSEA. The V and J ends lost 6 bases and 1 base, in that order; junction bases with no gene match: 6. The DNA of the CDR3 is TGCAGCGTGTACGGGACAGGGACGAACACTGAAGCTTTCTTT. Encoded protein: CSVYGTGTNTEAFF.

The chain links TRBV21-1 to TRBJ2-7; TRBD1 is the table's D call, not checked against the DNA. TRBV21-1 is recorded as a pseudogene. The CDR3 totals 14 residues. The CDR3 nucleotides read TGTGCCAAACCTCTGGGACAGACCACGTACGAGCAGTACTTC. It encodes CAKPLGQTTYEQYF.

Here the CDR3 DNA reads TGTGCCAGTAGTATTCCTCCTTGGGAGGGGACACCGGGGAGGGAGCTGTTTTTT. It specifies CASSIPPWEGTPGRELFF. The chain links TRBV19 to TRBJ2-2; possible D gene TRBD2, 7 bases. The germline V gene encodes CDR1 LNHDA and CDR2 SQIVND (reference sequence). This CDR3 contains 18 residues. V was pared by 3 bases and J by 9 bases, with 26 bases between.

This CDR3 reads CASSRDREYTEAFF. The CDR3 DNA sequence: TGTGCCAGTAGCAGGGACAGGGAGTACACTGAAGCTTTCTTT. The V gene is TRBV19, the J gene TRBJ1-1; TRBD1 matches 9 bases. The V gene end was trimmed by 6 bases and the J gene end by 3 bases; junction bases not matched to a gene: 5. CDR3 length equals 14 residues. Germline values: CDR1 LNHDA, CDR2 SQIVND (reference sequence).

The rearrangement uses TRBV6-5 and TRBJ2-1; TRBD2 might be the D (6 bases). The CDR3 contains 14 residues. V lost 5 bases and J 5 bases, leaving 13 bases between the germline ends. The V gene's germline CDR1 is MNHEY and CDR2 SVGAGI. As DNA, the CDR3 is TGTGCCAGCAGTAGGGGACTGGGAAACAATGAGCAGTTCTTC. Its translation: CASSRGLGNNEQFF.

This sequence joins TRBV19 and TRBJ2-2, with 7 bases lining up with TRBD2. This CDR3 is built from 13 residues. The V gene end was trimmed by 5 bases and the J gene end by 8 bases; junction bases not matched to a gene: 5. Per the germline V gene, CDR1 is LNHDA and CDR2 is SQIVND (reference sequence). The CDR3 DNA follows: TGTGCCAGTAGTCCGCGGGAGACTGGGGAGCTGTTTTTT. Protein sequence: CASSPRETGELFF.

In this sample, this clone turned up once. This chain joins TRBV28 and TRBJ1-4; D might be TRBD1 (5 bases). Between the trimmed V and J ends, which lost 5 bases and 2 bases, there was a span of 15 bases. The germline V gene has CDR1 MDHEN and CDR2 SYDVKM. The length of the CDR3 is 16 residues. The CDR3 sequence is CASSPGMGLTNEKLFF. The CDR3 nucleotides read TGTGCCAGCAGTCCGGGGATGGGACTGACTAATGAAAAACTGTTTTTT.

The chain is built from TRBV19 and TRBJ2-6, with D uncertain. The CDR3 has 13 residues. V lost 6 bases to trimming and J lost 4 bases, with 7 bases between them. CDR1 and CDR2 from the germline V gene are LNHDA and SQIVND (reference sequence). The chain's CDR3 is CASRTAGANVLTF. The CDR3 DNA reads as TGTGCCAGTAGAACTGCGGGGGCCAACGTCCTGACTTTC.

The gene calls are TRBV7-9 and TRBJ1-4; TRBD1 might be the D (5 bases). V lost 5 bases and J 9 bases, leaving 19 bases between the germline ends. Germline assignment: CDR1 SEHNR and CDR2 FQNEAQ (reference sequence). The CDR3 consists of 15 residues. The CDR3 nucleotides are TGTGCCAGCAGCCCACAGGCTGTTGATACCAAAAAACTGTTTTTT. It translates to CASSPQAVDTKKLFF. Based on the CDR3 plus reference TRBV7-9 and TRBJ1-4, the full variable domain is DTGVSQNPRHKITKRGQNVTFRCDPISEHNRLYWYRQTLGQGPEFLTYFQNEAQLEKSRLLSDRFSAERPKGSFSTLEIQRTEQGDSAMYLCASSPQAVDTKKLFFGSGTQLSVL.

The J gene is TRBJ1-5, the V gene TRBV6-5, with D maybe TRBD1 (5 bases). Germline CDR1 MNHEY, CDR2 SVGAGI. V lost 5 bases and J 0 bases, leaving 11 bases between the germline ends. The CDR3 is 15 residues long. This chain's CDR3 is CASSLTVNSNQPQHF. The CDR3 DNA sequence: TGTGCCAGCAGTCTGACAGTAAATAGCAATCAGCCCCAGCATTTT.

The chain uses TRBV6-1 and TRBJ2-1; 8 bases match TRBD1. The J segment lost 8 bases and the V segment lost 2 bases, leaving 20 bases of the junction unmatched. This CDR3 is 19 amino acids long. Germline CDR1 and CDR2: MNHNS and SASEGT. CDR3 nucleotide sequence: TGTGCCAGCAGTGAACAGGGGGCTGGGGCGGGAAAAAGTTACGATGAGCAGTTCTTC. This translates into CASSEQGAGAGKSYDEQFF.

The chain carries TRBV6-5 and TRBJ2-7; 10 bases align to TRBD1. CDR3 size: 15 residues. J lost 7 bases, V lost 5 bases, and 11 bases had no gene match. Germline V gene sequence: CDR1 MNHEY, CDR2 SVGAGI. The CDR3 DNA reads TGTGCCAGCAGTACTTACCGGGACAGGGGAACAGAGCAGTACTTC. Protein: CASSTYRDRGTEQYF.

The J gene is TRBJ1-1, the V gene TRBV7-6; TRBD1 matches at 7 bases. The CDR3 is made up of 13 amino acids. J lost 2 bases, V lost 5 bases, and 2 bases had no gene match. The germline CDR1 and CDR2 sequences are SGHVS and FNYEAQ. The CDR3 DNA follows: TGTGCCAGCAGCCAGGGGGTTAACACTGAAGCTTTCTTT. This codes for CASSQGVNTEAFF.

The rearrangement links TRBV27 to TRBJ2-1; 11 nucleotides line up with TRBD2. The V gene end was trimmed by 5 bases and the J gene end by 1 base; junction bases not matched to a gene: 10. The CDR3 is 18 residues long. Germline V gene lookup returns CDR1 MNHEY and CDR2 SMNVEV (reference sequence). CDR3 in DNA: TGTGCCAGCAGTGGAACTAGCGGGAGCCCTAATTCCTACAATGAGCAGTTCTTC. Its protein is CASSGTSGSPNSYNEQFF.